This T cell receptor (beta chain) comes out of a study of identical twins. Overall study findings and caveats: Models underpredicted monozygotic twin sharing of out-of-frame TCR alpha. Zero-insertion results could be subject to partial confounding by invariant MAIT and iNKT cells.

This clonotype occurred a few times. Its antigen is not identified. This CDR3 is 16 amino acids long. V dropped 2 bases and J dropped 8; count of bases not matched to a gene: 9. Germline assignment: CDR1 SGHTA and CDR2 FQGTGA. TCRdb re-analysed the 5' RACE reads in MiXCR, keeping a single row per CDR3 protein. The sample records about 550,000 distinct CDR3 sequences, more than 20% being singletons. This sample was shared with a second study, whose subject was yellow fever vaccine responses in identical twins.

This receptor was obtained from a woman under 30 in good health. This rearrangement joins TRBV7-3 to TRBJ2-1, with 10 nucleotides matching TRBD1. The sequenced sample was CD4+ T cells sorted from blood. CDR3 residues: CASSLRSGQGVYEQFF. The DNA for the CDR3 is TGTGCCAGCAGCTTACGTAGTGGACAGGGGGTTTATGAGCAGTTCTTC.